The 7 T cell receptor beta chains in this list originate from one sample, sequenced in a study of regulatory T cells in long-lasting Graves disease. Researchers made TCR beta libraries by using iRepertoire HTBI primers and running Arm-PCR on CDR3 regions. TCRdb fed the multiplex PCR reads into MiXCR, producing one record per CDR3 protein. This table has 400,000 to 500,000 distinct CDR3 sequences, 20% to 25% appearing once. Time point: persistent/refractory GD, antithyroid drugs over 5 years with positive TRAb. RNA from PBMCs was the source of the TCR library. The source was peripheral blood mononuclear cells (PBMCs), collected when the disease was refractory, from a patient treated with antithyroid drugs. All receptors come from a female donor with Graves disease.

Points on this clonotype: Since a much larger clone is just one base distant, this may be a read error. The V gene is TRBV6-5, the J gene TRBJ2-5; 10 bases are a match to TRBD1. CDR3 length: 16 amino acids. The germline V gene has CDR1 MNHEY and CDR2 SVGAGI. CDR3 in DNA: TGTGCCATCAGTTATCCGGGACAGGGGTTTCATGAGACCCAGTACTTC. The encoded protein is CAISYPGQGFHETQYF.

This clonotype was observed at least ten times. The V call is TRBV6-1, the J call TRBJ1-4; D is undetermined. This CDR3 has 15 amino acids. Trimming removed 2 bases at V and 10 bases at J, with 17 bases between. The germline V gene has CDR1 MNHNS and CDR2 SASEGT. In nucleotides, the CDR3 is TGTGCCAGCAGTGAACAACCGGGTCCCCCAGGAAAACTGTTTTTT. This translates into CASSEQPGPPGKLFF.

There are a few counts of this clonotype. The chain combines TRBV19 with TRBJ1-2; D ambiguous. This CDR3 contains 15 residues. From germline, CDR1 is LNHDA and CDR2 SQIVND (reference sequence). The V gene lost 5 bases and the J gene lost 1 base, with 14 bases spanning the gap. In nucleotides, the CDR3 is TGTGCCAGTAGTCCTGGGCAAGCCAATAACTATGGCTACACCTTC. Its protein product is CASSPGQANNYGYTF.

The chain combines TRBV4-1 with TRBJ1-5, with 9 bases lining up with TRBD1. Germline V lookup: CDR1 MGHRA, CDR2 YSYEKL. The CDR3 length is 18 residues. Trimming at V came to 3 bases and at J to 3 bases, leaving 12 bases not matched to a gene. The CDR3 protein is CASSQKYRGRWDNQPQHF. The CDR3 coding sequence is TGCGCCAGCAGCCAGAAATACAGGGGGCGCTGGGACAATCAGCCCCAGCATTTT.

Only a few counts were recorded for this clonotype. The gene calls are TRBV6-5 and TRBJ2-7; D not resolved. Trimming removed 2 bases at V and 7 bases at J, with 9 bases between. This CDR3 is built from 12 residues. Germline CDR1 MNHEY, CDR2 SVGAGI. As DNA, the CDR3 is TGTGCCAGCAGTTACCCCCCGCTGGAGCAGTACTTC. Amino acid sequence: CASSYPPLEQYF.

The chain couples TRBV13 to TRBJ1-2; D uncertain. This CDR3 contains 16 residues. The V end lost 5 bases, the J end lost 7 bases, and 23 bases lay between the germline ends. Germline CDR1 is PRHDT and CDR2 is FYEKMQ (reference sequence). The CDR3 DNA follows: TGTGCCAGCAGCCTAGCACCGGTACCACTTACGGGTGGCTACACCTTC. It codes for CASSLAPVPLTGGYTF.

The rearrangement links TRBV20-1 to TRBJ2-3, with 7 bases aligning to TRBD2. The germline V gene encodes CDR1 DFQATT and CDR2 SNEGSKA (reference sequence). The CDR3 is 17 residues long. Trimming removed 3 bases from V and 1 base from J; junction bases left unmatched: 13. CDR3 nucleotide sequence: TGCAGTGCTAGGCATCGTCGACTAAGCGGGGGCACAGATACGCAGTATTTT. This translates into CSARHRRLSGGTDTQYF.